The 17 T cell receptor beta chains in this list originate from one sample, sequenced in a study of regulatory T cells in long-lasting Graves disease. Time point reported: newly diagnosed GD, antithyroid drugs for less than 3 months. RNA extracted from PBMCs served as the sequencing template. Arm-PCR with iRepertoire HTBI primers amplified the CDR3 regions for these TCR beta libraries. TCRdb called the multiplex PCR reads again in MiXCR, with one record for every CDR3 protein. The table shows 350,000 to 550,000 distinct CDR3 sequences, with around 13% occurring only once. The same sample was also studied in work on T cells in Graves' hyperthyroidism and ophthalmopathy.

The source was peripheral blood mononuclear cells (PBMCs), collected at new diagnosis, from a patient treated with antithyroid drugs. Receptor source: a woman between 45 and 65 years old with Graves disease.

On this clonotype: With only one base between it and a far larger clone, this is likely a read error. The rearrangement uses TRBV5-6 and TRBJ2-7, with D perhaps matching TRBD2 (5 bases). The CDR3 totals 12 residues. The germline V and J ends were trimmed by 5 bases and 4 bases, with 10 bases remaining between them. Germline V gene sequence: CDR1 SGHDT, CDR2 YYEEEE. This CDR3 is CASRDSEYEQYF. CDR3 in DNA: TGTGCCAGCAGGGATAGCGAATACGAGCAGTACTTC. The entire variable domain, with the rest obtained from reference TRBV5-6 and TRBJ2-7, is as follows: DAGVTQSPTHLIKTRGQQVTLRCSPKSGHDTVSWYQQALGQGPQFIFQYYEEEERQRGNFPDRFSGHQFPNYSSELNVNALLLGDSALYLCASRDSEYEQYFGPGTRLTVT.

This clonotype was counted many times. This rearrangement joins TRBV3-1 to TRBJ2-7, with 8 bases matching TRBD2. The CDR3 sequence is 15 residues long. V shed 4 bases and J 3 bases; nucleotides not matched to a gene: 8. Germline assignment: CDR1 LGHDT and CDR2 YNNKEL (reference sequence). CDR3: CASSLSLAGGYEQYF. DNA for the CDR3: TGTGCCAGCAGCCTTTCCCTGGCGGGAGGCTACGAGCAGTACTTC.

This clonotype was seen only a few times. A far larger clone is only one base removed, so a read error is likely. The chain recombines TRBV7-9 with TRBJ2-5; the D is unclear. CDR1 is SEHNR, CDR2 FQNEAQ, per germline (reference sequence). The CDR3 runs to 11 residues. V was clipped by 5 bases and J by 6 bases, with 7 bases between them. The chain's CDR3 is CASSLQKTQYF. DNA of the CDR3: TGTGCCAGCAGCCTACAAAAGACCCAGTACTTC.

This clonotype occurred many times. DNA of the CDR3: TGTGCCAGCAGCCTACCGAGCAGGGGTTGGGGCACTGAAGCTTTCTTT. This translates into CASSLPSRGWGTEAFF. The chain recombines TRBV7-9 with TRBJ1-1; possibly TRBD1 for D (6 bases). This CDR3 contains 16 residues. The V end lost 5 bases, the J end lost 4 bases, and 20 bases lay between the germline ends. Germline-derived CDR1 and CDR2 are SEHNR and FQNEAQ (reference sequence).

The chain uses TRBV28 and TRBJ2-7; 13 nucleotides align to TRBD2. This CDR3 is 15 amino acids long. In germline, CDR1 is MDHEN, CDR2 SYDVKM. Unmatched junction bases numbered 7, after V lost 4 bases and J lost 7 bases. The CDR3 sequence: CASSSPGLAGREQYF. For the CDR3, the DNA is TGTGCCAGCAGTTCCCCGGGACTAGCGGGACGTGAGCAGTACTTC.

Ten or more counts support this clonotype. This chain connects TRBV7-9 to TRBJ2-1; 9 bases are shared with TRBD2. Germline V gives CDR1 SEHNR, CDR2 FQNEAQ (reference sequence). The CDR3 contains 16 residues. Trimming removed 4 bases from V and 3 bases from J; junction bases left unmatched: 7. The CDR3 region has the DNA TGTGCCAGCAGCTCAAAAATAGCGGGAGACTACAATGAGCAGTTCTTC. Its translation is CASSSKIAGDYNEQFF.

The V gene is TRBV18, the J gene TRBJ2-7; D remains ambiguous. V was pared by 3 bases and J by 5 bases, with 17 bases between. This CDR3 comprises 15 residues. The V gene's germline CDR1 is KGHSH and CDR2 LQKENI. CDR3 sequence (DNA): TGTGCCAGCTCACCCTCACCCCCACCGTACCACGAGCAGTACTTC. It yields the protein CASSPSPPPYHEQYF.

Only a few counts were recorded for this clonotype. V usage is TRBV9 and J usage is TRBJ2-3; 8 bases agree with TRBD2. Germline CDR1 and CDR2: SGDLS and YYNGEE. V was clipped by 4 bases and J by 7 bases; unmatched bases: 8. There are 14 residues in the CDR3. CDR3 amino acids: CASSPRLASNTQYF. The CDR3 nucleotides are TGTGCCAGCAGCCCCAGACTAGCGTCGAATACGCAGTATTTT.

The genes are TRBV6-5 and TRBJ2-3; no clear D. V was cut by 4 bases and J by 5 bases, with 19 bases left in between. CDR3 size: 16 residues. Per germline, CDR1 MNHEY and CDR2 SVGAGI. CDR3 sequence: CASSWARGGPQDTQYF. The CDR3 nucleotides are TGTGCCAGCAGTTGGGCCAGAGGCGGACCACAAGATACGCAGTATTTT.

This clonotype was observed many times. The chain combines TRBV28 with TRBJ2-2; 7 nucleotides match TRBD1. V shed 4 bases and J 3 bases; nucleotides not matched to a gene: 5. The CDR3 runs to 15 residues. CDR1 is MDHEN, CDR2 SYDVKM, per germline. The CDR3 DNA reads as TGTGCCAGCAGTTCGGGACAGACATACACCGGGGAGCTGTTTTTT. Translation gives CASSSGQTYTGELFF.

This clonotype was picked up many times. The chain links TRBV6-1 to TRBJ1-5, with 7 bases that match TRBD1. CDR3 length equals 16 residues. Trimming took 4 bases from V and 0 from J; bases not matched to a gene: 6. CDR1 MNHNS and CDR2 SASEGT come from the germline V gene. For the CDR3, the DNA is TGTGCCAGCAGTGGGACAGGAGACTATAGCAATCAGCCCCAGCATTTT. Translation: CASSGTGDYSNQPQHF.

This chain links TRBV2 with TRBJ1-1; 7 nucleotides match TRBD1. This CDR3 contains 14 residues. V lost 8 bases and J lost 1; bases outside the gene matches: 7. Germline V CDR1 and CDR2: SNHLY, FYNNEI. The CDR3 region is CASGTVIGNTEAFF. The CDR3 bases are TGTGCCAGCGGGACAGTGATCGGGAACACTGAAGCTTTCTTT.

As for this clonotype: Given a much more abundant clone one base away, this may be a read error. CDR3 loop: CAWSPQGGGNTIYF. CDR3 sequence (DNA): TGTGCCTGGAGTCCCCAGGGGGGAGGAAACACCATATATTTT. The chain carries TRBV30 and TRBJ1-3; 7 nucleotides line up with TRBD1. V lost 2 bases and J lost 4; bases outside the gene matches: 5. CDR3 length equals 14 residues. Germline V gene lookup returns CDR1 GTSNPN and CDR2 SVGIG (reference sequence).

CDR3: CASRWGTDYNEQFF. DNA for the CDR3: TGTGCCAGCAGGTGGGGAACAGACTACAATGAGCAGTTCTTC. This chain joins TRBV28 and TRBJ2-1; unclear D gene. CDR3 length equals 14 residues. Germline V CDR1 and CDR2: MDHEN, SYDVKM. V was shortened by 6 bases and J by 3 bases, with 12 bases between the two germline ends.

The CDR3 region is CASSLLGQGPNQPQHF. The CDR3 DNA reads as TGTGCCAGCAGTTTACTGGGACAGGGCCCTAATCAGCCCCAGCATTTT. V is TRBV27 and J is TRBJ1-5; 9 bases map to TRBD1. V shed 2 bases, J shed 4 bases, and the junction held 6 bases outside the gene matches. The germline gives CDR1 MNHEY, CDR2 SMNVEV (reference sequence). The CDR3 consists of 16 residues.

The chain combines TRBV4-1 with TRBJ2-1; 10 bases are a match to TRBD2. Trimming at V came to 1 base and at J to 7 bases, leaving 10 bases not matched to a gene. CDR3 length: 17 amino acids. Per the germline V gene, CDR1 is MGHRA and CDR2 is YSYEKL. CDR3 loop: CASSQGGLAAGDNEQFF. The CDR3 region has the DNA TGCGCCAGCAGCCAAGGAGGACTAGCGGCGGGGGATAATGAGCAGTTCTTC.

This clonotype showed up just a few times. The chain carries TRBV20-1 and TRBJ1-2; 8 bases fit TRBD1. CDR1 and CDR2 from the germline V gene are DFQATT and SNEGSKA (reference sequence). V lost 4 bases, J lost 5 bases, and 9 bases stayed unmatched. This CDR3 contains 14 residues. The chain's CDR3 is CSATHRRGLYGYTF. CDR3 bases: TGCAGTGCTACCCACCGCAGGGGGCTTTATGGCTACACCTTC.